These 32 T cell receptor beta chains share one sample of origin, sequenced in a study of neoadjuvant anti-PD-1 for oral cavity cancer. Here immunoSEQ multiplex PCR was the method, and the copy in TCRdb shows in-frame clones only, minus some. The sample lists around 81,000 clones; roughly 80% were seen once. The input for sequencing was PBMCs, taken before nivolumab (anti-PD-1) treatment. The receptors were sampled from a person between 40 and 79 years old with oral cavity squamous cell carcinoma.

This chain links TRBV29-1 with TRBJ2-3; D is possibly TRBD1 (7 bases). The CDR3 has 13 residues. V lost 2 bases, J lost 4 bases, and 10 bases lay in between. The germline V gene encodes CDR1 SQVTM and CDR2 ANQGSEA. This chain's CDR3 is CSVEQGGSDTQYF. The CDR3 nucleotides read TGCAGCGTTGAACAGGGGGGATCAGATACGCAGTATTTT.

The chain employs TRBV7-2 and TRBJ1-1; a weak D match, TRBD1 (6 bases). The CDR3 has 14 amino acids. Trimming removed 3 bases at V and 6 bases at J, with 14 bases between. Germline assignment: CDR1 SGHTA and CDR2 FQGNSA. The CDR3 loop is CASSFGLGAAEAFF. Here the CDR3 DNA reads TGTGCCAGCAGCTTCGGCCTGGGGGCGGCTGAAGCTTTCTTT. The whole variable domain, filled in from reference TRBV7-2 and TRBJ1-1, reads GAGVSQSPSNKVTEKGKDVELRCDPISGHTALYWYRQSLGQGLEFLIYFQGNSAPDKSGLPSDRFSAERTGGSVSTLTIQRTQQEDSAVYLCASSFGLGAAEAFFGQGTRLTVV.

This clone appeared once. The chain joins TRBV28 to TRBJ2-7, with 7 bases that match TRBD1. Looked up from germline, CDR1 is MDHEN and CDR2 is SYDVKM. The V segment lost 5 bases and the J segment 2 bases; nucleotides outside the gene matches: 6. The CDR3 loop spans 14 amino acids. The CDR3 DNA reads TGTGCCAGCAGTCCCCCGGACAGGCCCTACGAGCAGTACTTC. Protein: CASSPPDRPYEQYF.

The chain is built from TRBV6-6 and TRBJ2-7, with D hard to call. V was cut by 6 bases and J by 10 bases, with 13 bases left in between. Germline V CDR1 and CDR2: MNHNY, SVGAGI (reference sequence). The length of the CDR3 is 11 residues. In DNA, the CDR3 is TGTGCCAGCAGCACAGTACAGCAACAGTACTTC. Translating gives CASSTVQQQYF.

The chain uses TRBV6-6 and TRBJ1-2; D is unresolved. Per the germline V gene, CDR1 is MNHNY and CDR2 is SVGAGI (reference sequence). The V end was cut by 5 bases, the J end by 4 bases, with 8 bases between. The CDR3 runs to 12 residues. The CDR3 bases are TGTGCCAGCAGTACCAACGTCTATGGCTACACCTTC. Translated: CASSTNVYGYTF.

This chain links TRBV28 with TRBJ1-5; no clear D. V shed 3 bases and J shed 2 bases, with 11 bases lying between them. The CDR3 extends over 15 amino acids. Germline V gene sequence: CDR1 MDHEN, CDR2 SYDVKM. The CDR3 DNA sequence: TGTGCCAGCAGTTTCACGCCGGTGGGCAATCAGCCCCAGCATTTT. Translating it yields CASSFTPVGNQPQHF.

The chain combines TRBV6-1 with TRBJ2-7, with 11 bases fitting TRBD1. In germline, CDR1 is MNHNS, CDR2 SASEGT. This CDR3 has 15 amino acids. V lost 0 bases and J lost 4; bases outside the gene matches: 2. The CDR3 sequence: CASSEARDRGYEQYF. The CDR3 region has the DNA TGTGCCAGCAGTGAAGCGCGGGACAGGGGGTACGAGCAGTACTTC.

The chain is built from TRBV7-6 and TRBJ2-6, with 16 positions matching TRBD2. The CDR3 is 19 residues long. Unmatched junction bases numbered 6, after V lost 5 bases and J lost 2 bases. Per germline, CDR1 SGHVS and CDR2 FNYEAQ. DNA of the CDR3: TGTGCCAGCAGCCCGGGACTAGCGGGAGGGCCGACTGGGGCCAACGTCCTGACTTTC. The encoded protein is CASSPGLAGGPTGANVLTF.

V gene TRBV20-1 combines with J gene TRBJ1-4; D gene uncertain. This CDR3 has 10 amino acids. V shed 6 bases and J shed 8 bases, with 7 bases lying between them. Germline CDR1 and CDR2: DFQATT and SNEGSKA (reference sequence). The CDR3 loop is CSARREKLFF. CDR3 bases: TGCAGTGCCCGGAGGGAAAAACTGTTTTTT.

The chain couples TRBV6-4 to TRBJ1-2; 8 bases fit TRBD1. CDR1 MRHNA and CDR2 SNTAGT come from the germline V gene. The CDR3 has 15 residues. V gave up 4 bases and J gave up 7 bases; unmatched junction bases: 11. The DNA for the CDR3 is TGTGCCAGCAGTGCTCTACCGGGACAGGTTTCTGGCTACACCTTC. It translates to CASSALPGQVSGYTF.

The CDR3 sequence is CARRDQPGQANYGYTF. The CDR3 DNA follows: TGTGCCAGACGAGACCAACCGGGACAAGCTAACTATGGCTACACCTTC. The chain carries TRBV2 and TRBJ1-2; possible D gene TRBD1, 6 bases. Germline-derived CDR1 and CDR2 are SNHLY and FYNNEI. Trimming pared 9 bases from V and 0 bases from J, leaving 20 bases between. The CDR3 runs to 16 residues. Using reference TRBV2 and TRBJ1-2 for the parts outside the CDR3, the full variable domain is EPEVTQTPSHQVTQMGQEVILRCVPISNHLYFYWYRQILGQKVEFLVSFYNNEISEKSEIFDDQFSVERPDGSNFTLKIRSTKLEDSAMYFCARRDQPGQANYGYTFGSGTRLTVV.

Here the CDR3 reads CASSWGDSNQETQYF. In nucleotides, the CDR3 is TGCGCCAGCAGCTGGGGGGACAGCAATCAAGAGACCCAGTACTTC. V and J are TRBV5-1 and TRBJ2-5, with TRBD1 as a possible D gene (7 bases). V lost 3 bases, J lost 2 bases, and 14 bases lay in between. The CDR3 is made up of 15 amino acids. From germline, CDR1 is SGHRS and CDR2 YFSETQ.

The CDR3: CASSSSGRRGQGTDTQYF. The CDR3 bases are TGTGCCAGCAGTTCGAGCGGGAGAAGGGGTCAGGGCACAGATACGCAGTATTTT. This chain connects TRBV5-4 to TRBJ2-3; 8 bases fit TRBD2. CDR1 and CDR2 (germline): SGHNT, YYREEE (reference sequence). With V trimmed by 5 bases and J by 1 base, 15 bases remained unmatched. The CDR3 has 18 residues. Full variable domain (remainder filled in from reference TRBV5-4 and TRBJ2-3): ETGVTQSPTHLIKTRGQQVTLRCSSQSGHNTVSWYQQALGQGPQFIFQYYREEENGRGNFPPRFSGLQFPNYSSELNVNALELDDSALYLCASSSSGRRGQGTDTQYFGPGTRLTVL.

The chain combines TRBV7-2 with TRBJ2-6; TRBD2 is a possible D gene (6 bases). This CDR3 has 16 amino acids. Trimming cost V 1 base and J 4 bases, with 11 bases left between them. Germline CDR1 SGHTA, CDR2 FQGNSA. The DNA for the CDR3 is TGTGCCAGCAGCTTAGGGCAGGCGGGAGGGGCCAACGTCCTGACTTTC. It specifies CASSLGQAGGANVLTF.

The V gene is TRBV29-1, the J gene TRBJ1-1, with TRBD1 identical over 9 bases. The CDR3 loop spans 13 amino acids. Germline trimming cut 4 bases from V and 6 bases from J; bases unmatched to any gene: 6. Germline V gene data show CDR1 as SQVTM and CDR2 as ANQGSEA. CDR3 loop: CSVAGTGKSEAFF. CDR3 DNA: TGCAGCGTTGCGGGGACAGGGAAATCTGAAGCTTTCTTT.

The V and J genes are TRBV7-8 and TRBJ1-5; no definite D call. Germline V gene lookup returns CDR1 SGHVS and CDR2 FQNEAQ. Trimming shortened V by 4 bases and J by 0 bases, and 7 bases separated the two germline ends. The CDR3 length is 14 residues. The CDR3 is CASSSQDSNQPQHF. CDR3 in DNA: TGTGCCAGCAGCTCGCAGGATAGCAATCAGCCCCAGCATTTT.

The chain uses TRBV9 and TRBJ2-1, with a weak D call TRBD2 (7 bases). Germline V CDR1 and CDR2: SGDLS, YYNGEE. V was trimmed by 3 bases and J by 0 bases, leaving 10 bases between them. The CDR3 totals 15 residues. CDR3: CASSEGGFSYNEQFF. DNA for the CDR3: TGTGCCAGCAGCGAGGGGGGGTTCTCCTACAATGAGCAGTTCTTC.

V and J are TRBV5-1 and TRBJ2-3; tentatively, D is TRBD1 (6 bases). V lost 0 bases and J 4 bases, leaving 12 bases between the germline ends. Germline assignment: CDR1 SGHRS and CDR2 YFSETQ. This CDR3 is built from 15 residues. The CDR3 nucleotides are TGCGCCAGCAGCTTGGATGCAGGGGTTCCAGATACGCAGTATTTT. This sequence encodes CASSLDAGVPDTQYF.

The rearrangement links TRBV5-4 to TRBJ1-3; D gene uncertain. This CDR3 has 14 amino acids. V was shortened by 4 bases and J by 2 bases, with 10 bases between the two germline ends. The V gene's germline CDR1 is SGHNT and CDR2 YYREEE (reference sequence). This CDR3 reads CASSQDGPGNTIYF. The CDR3 region has the DNA TGTGCCAGCAGCCAGGACGGCCCTGGAAACACCATATATTTT.

This chain connects TRBV5-5 to TRBJ2-7, with a possible D match to TRBD2 (6 bases). The germline V and J ends were trimmed by 0 bases and 1 base, with 8 bases remaining between them. The CDR3 totals 14 residues. CDR1 and CDR2 (germline): SGHKS, YYEKEE (reference sequence). The CDR3 DNA reads as TGTGCCAGCAGCTTGGGCGGGGTATCCTACGAGCAGTACTTC. Translation gives CASSLGGVSYEQYF. The full variable domain, with the rest looked up from reference TRBV5-5 and TRBJ2-7, is DAGVTQSPTHLIKTRGQQVTLRCSPISGHKSVSWYQQVLGQGPQFIFQYYEKEERGRGNFPDRFSARQFPNYSSELNVNALLLGDSALYLCASSLGGVSYEQYFGPGTRLTVT.

This clone was detected a few times. The V gene is TRBV5-1, the J gene TRBJ1-3; D unclear. From germline, CDR1 is SGHRS and CDR2 YFSETQ. The CDR3 extends over 16 amino acids. V was pared by 0 bases and J by 0 bases, with 10 bases between. The CDR3 DNA is TGCGCCAGCAGCTTGGACGCTCCGAGCTCTGGAAACACCATATATTTT. Its translation: CASSLDAPSSGNTIYF. The full variable domain, its missing parts supplied by reference TRBV5-1 and TRBJ1-3, is KAGVTQTPRYLIKTRGQQVTLSCSPISGHRSVSWYQQTPGQGLQFLFEYFSETQRNKGNFPGRFSGRQFSNSRSEMNVSTLELGDSALYLCASSLDAPSSGNTIYFGEGSWLTVV.

The rearrangement links TRBV5-1 to TRBJ2-7; D is perhaps TRBD2 (6 bases). There are 15 residues in the CDR3. The ends were cut back, 4 bases at V and 1 base at J, with 15 bases in the middle. Germline values: CDR1 SGHRS, CDR2 YFSETQ. CDR3 protein: CASSKGLGGSYEQYF. The CDR3 DNA sequence: TGCGCCAGCAGCAAGGGGTTAGGAGGGTCCTACGAGCAGTACTTC.

This chain connects TRBV28 to TRBJ1-2, with D perhaps matching TRBD1 (5 bases). From germline, CDR1 is MDHEN and CDR2 SYDVKM. Trimming stripped 7 bases from V and 5 bases from J, with 14 bases between. The CDR3 is 13 residues long. CDR3 DNA: TGTGCCAGCACCGGAACGGGGGTTTATGGCTACACCTTC. The encoded protein is CASTGTGVYGYTF.

V is TRBV20-1 and J is TRBJ1-4; possible D gene TRBD1, 6 bases. The V end was cut by 4 bases, the J end by 8 bases, with 8 bases between. Looked up from germline, CDR1 is DFQATT and CDR2 is SNEGSKA (reference sequence). There are 11 residues in the CDR3. The CDR3 is CSATGQEKLFF. DNA of the CDR3: TGCAGTGCTACAGGACAGGAAAAACTGTTTTTT.

This clone is a singleton in its sample. This chain connects TRBV28 to TRBJ1-4; 7 bases are shared with TRBD1. Looked up from germline, CDR1 is MDHEN and CDR2 is SYDVKM. The CDR3 runs to 17 residues. With V trimmed by 1 base and J by 5 bases, 10 bases remained unmatched. In nucleotides, the CDR3 is TGTGCCAGCAGTTTATTGGCTTTGGGACAGACAAATGAAAAACTGTTTTTT. Protein product: CASSLLALGQTNEKLFF.

The chain is built from TRBV6-5 and TRBJ2-7; D uncertain. From germline, CDR1 is MNHEY and CDR2 SVGAGI. V was clipped by 4 bases and J by 3 bases, with 10 bases between them. This CDR3 is 13 amino acids long. CDR3 sequence (DNA): TGTGCCAGCAGTTCCCAACTTGACTACGAGCAGTACTTC. Its translation: CASSSQLDYEQYF.

This chain links TRBV6-5 with TRBJ1-4; no definite D call. The germline V gene encodes CDR1 MNHEY and CDR2 SVGAGI. V lost 2 bases and J lost 7, with 11 bases in between. This CDR3 region has 14 residues. The CDR3 protein is CASSYRRLGEKLFF. CDR3 DNA: TGTGCCAGCAGTTACCGGAGGCTAGGTGAAAAACTGTTTTTT.

This chain joins TRBV6-1 and TRBJ1-1; D possibly corresponds to TRBD1 (5 bases). CDR3 length equals 14 residues. Germline V gene sequence: CDR1 MNHNS, CDR2 SASEGT. V was trimmed by 4 bases and J by 4 bases, leaving 13 bases between them. The DNA of the CDR3 is TGTGCCAGCAGTGTACAGGTAACGATCACTGAAGCTTTCTTT. It specifies CASSVQVTITEAFF.

The chain links TRBV11-3 to TRBJ2-1, with D hard to call. CDR1 and CDR2 (germline): SGHNT, YENEEA. Trimming removed 0 bases at V and 8 bases at J, with 5 bases between. CDR3 length: 12 amino acids. Here the CDR3 DNA reads TGTGCCAGCAGCTTAGAAAGTGATGAGCAGTTCTTC. It yields the protein CASSLESDEQFF.

This chain connects TRBV6-1 to TRBJ2-1, with TRBD2 matching 12 bases. CDR1 is MNHNS and CDR2 is SASEGT in the germline V gene. V shed 3 bases and J 1 base; nucleotides not matched to a gene: 10. This CDR3 has 19 amino acids. The CDR3 DNA reads TGTGCCAGCAGTGAGGAACTAGCGGGAGGCCACGCTTCCTACAATGAGCAGTTCTTC. This gives the protein CASSEELAGGHASYNEQFF.

The chain joins TRBV5-4 to TRBJ2-7, with TRBD1 matching 9 bases. Germline V CDR1 and CDR2: SGHNT, YYREEE (reference sequence). Unmatched junction bases numbered 8, after V lost 2 bases and J lost 5 bases. CDR3 size: 15 residues. CDR3 nucleotide sequence: TGTGCCAGCAGCTTTGGCGGGGACAGGGTAAACGAGCAGTACTTC. Protein sequence: CASSFGGDRVNEQYF.

The chain carries TRBV9 and TRBJ2-1; the D gene is possibly TRBD2 (5 bases). The CDR3 is 17 amino acids. V dropped 0 bases and J dropped 7 bases, with 20 bases sitting between them. Germline CDR1 is SGDLS and CDR2 is YYNGEE. CDR3 sequence (DNA): TGTGCCAGCAGCGTAGCCCCGGTGGGGTCGGGGTTGAATGAGCAGTTCTTC. Translating gives CASSVAPVGSGLNEQFF.